One T cell receptor (beta chain) is described in this entry. Trimming took off 5 bases at V and 0 bases at J, with 13 bases between the two ends. In germline, CDR1 is PRHDT, CDR2 FYEKMQ (reference sequence). This CDR3 contains 15 residues. These data are taken from a study of blood T cell repertoires in COVID-19. Whole-study context: Acute and convalescent COVID-19 samples came from the United States, Italy and Spain. Sample material is recorded as cDNA or gDNA derived from T cells, B-cell-depleted T cells, or PBMCs.

Authors' methods: Using reference gene primer amplification, nucleated cell counts were estimated. Method: immunoSEQ multiplex PCR; TCRdb's copy keeps in-frame clones and lacks some. That table is the source of V, J and clone size, and D and trimming were worked out from the DNA. Seen here are roughly 120,000 clones, about nine tenths observed once, and the top ten hold about 1%. The material sequenced was peripheral blood. The TCR sequence derives from a human donor in a cohort sampled during active COVID-19. V gene TRBV13 combines with J gene TRBJ1-1, with D perhaps TRBD1 (5 bases). As DNA, the CDR3 is TGTGCCAGCAGCGCGGCTGACAGTTTGAACACTGAAGCTTTCTTT. Translation: CASSAADSLNTEAFF.